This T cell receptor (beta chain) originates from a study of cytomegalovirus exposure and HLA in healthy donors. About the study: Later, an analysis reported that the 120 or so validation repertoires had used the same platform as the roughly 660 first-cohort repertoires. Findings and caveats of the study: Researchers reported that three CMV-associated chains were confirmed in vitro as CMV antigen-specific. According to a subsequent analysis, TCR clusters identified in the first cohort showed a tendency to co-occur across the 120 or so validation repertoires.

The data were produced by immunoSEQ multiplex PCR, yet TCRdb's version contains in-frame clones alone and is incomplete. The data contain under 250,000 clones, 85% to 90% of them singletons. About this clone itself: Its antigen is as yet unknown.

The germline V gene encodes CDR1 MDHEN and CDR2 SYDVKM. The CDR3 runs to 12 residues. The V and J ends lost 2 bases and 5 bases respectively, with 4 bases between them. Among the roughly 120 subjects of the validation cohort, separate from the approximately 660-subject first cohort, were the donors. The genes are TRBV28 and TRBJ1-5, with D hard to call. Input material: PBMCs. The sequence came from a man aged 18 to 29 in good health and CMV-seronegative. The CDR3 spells CASSLNYQPQHF. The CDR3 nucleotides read TGTGCCAGCAGTTTAAACTATCAGCCCCAGCATTTT.